The rows below give T cell receptor beta chains drawn from one sample of a study of T cell changes during pregnancy in multiple sclerosis. Sequencing was performed with immunoSEQ multiplex PCR; in TCRdb, only in-frame clones are kept and a portion is missing. This sample has some 120,000 clones, with 95% to 98% found just once. This specimen consisted of peripheral blood, obtained after pregnancy. The receptor source for this set is a female donor with multiple sclerosis, enrolled in a pregnancy study. CDR3s include the opening cysteine and the closing phenylalanine or tryptophan. The order of the fields is J gene, clone size, D gene, V gene, CDR3 DNA, CDR3 protein. A D gene is named only where the DNA matches it firmly. Expanded clones get a size class; other rows say once, few or many, or leave the size out.

TRBJ1-1	-	-	TRBV4-2	TGTGCCAGCAGCCAGACTACATCCCCCACTGAAGCTTTCTTT	CASSQTTSPTEAFF
TRBJ2-5	-	-	TRBV12-5	TGTGCTAGTGGTTTGGGACAGCAAGAGACCCAGTACTTC	CASGLGQQETQYF
TRBJ2-3	once	TRBD2	TRBV7-6	TGTGCCAGCAGCTCACCTGGGGGGGGCACAGATACGCAGTATTTT	CASSSPGGGTDTQYF
TRBJ1-5	-	-	TRBV28	TGTGCGACCGGACAGCTAAGCTATCAGCCCCAGCATTTT	CATGQLSYQPQHF
TRBJ2-5	-	TRBD2	TRBV14	TGTGCCAGCAGCCAGGGGCGCAGCGGGCTAGCGGTACAAGAGACCCAGTACTTC	CASSQGRSGLAVQETQYF
TRBJ2-1	-	TRBD2	TRBV6-1	TGTGCCAGCAGTGGGATAGCGGGAGTGAGCAATGAGCAGTTCTTC	CASSGIAGVSNEQFF
TRBJ2-3	-	-	TRBV10-3	TGTGCCATCCGAGCGGCTAGCACAGATACGCAGTATTTT	CAIRAASTDTQYF
TRBJ1-1	-	-	TRBV19	TGTGCCAGTAGTTTTACAGGGTTGAACACTGAAGCTTTCTTT	CASSFTGLNTEAFF
TRBJ2-4	-	TRBD2	TRBV18	TGTGCCAGCTCACCAATAGGAATTAGCGGGGTTGCCAAAAACATTCAGTACTTC	CASSPIGISGVAKNIQYF
TRBJ2-1	-	-	TRBV4-1	TGCGCCAGCAGCCAAGCCCTTACTAGCGAGCAGTTCTTC	CASSQALTSEQFF
TRBJ2-7	-	TRBD1	TRBV7-3	TGTGCCAGCAGCTACACCGGGACAGGGTTCAGTGAGCAGTACTTC	CASSYTGTGFSEQYF
TRBJ2-3	-	-	TRBV28	TGTGCCAGCAGTTTAACCCTAGACACGGGGACAGATACGCAGTATTTT	CASSLTLDTGTDTQYF
TRBJ2-3	-	TRBD2	TRBV5-4	TGTGCCAGCAGCTCGAGCCCTAGCGGGAGGGGCACAGATACGCAGTATTTT	CASSSSPSGRGTDTQYF
TRBJ2-2	-	TRBD2	TRBV29-1	TGCAGCGTTTACCGGGAGGGCGGGGAGCTGTTTTTT	CSVYREGGELFF
TRBJ2-3	-	TRBD1	TRBV19	TGTGCCAGTTCCCCGGGACAGGGGGCCCCAGATACGCAGTATTTT	CASSPGQGAPDTQYF
TRBJ2-2	-	-	TRBV5-6	TGTGCCAGCAGCTCAAGAATGGTAAAGGGGACGAACACCGGGGAGCTGTTTTTT	CASSSRMVKGTNTGELFF
TRBJ2-1	-	-	TRBV19	TGTGCCAGTAGGTCAGACAATGAGCAGTTCTTC	CASRSDNEQFF
TRBJ2-1	-	-	TRBV11-1	TGTGCCAGCAGCCCGTGGGACTCTAACAATGAGCAGTTCTTC	CASSPWDSNNEQFF
TRBJ2-1	-	-	TRBV2	TGTGCCAGCAGTGATACGTCGAGCTCCTACAATGAGCAGTTCTTC	CASSDTSSSYNEQFF
TRBJ2-3	-	-	TRBV9	TGTGCCAGCAGCGCCAAGGGGGGGCCACTGGGAAATACGCAGTATTTT	CASSAKGGPLGNTQYF
TRBJ2-2	-	TRBD2	TRBV4-2	TGTGCCAGCAGCCAAGATGAGGTACCTAGCGGGAGCACCGGGGAGCTGTTTTTT	CASSQDEVPSGSTGELFF
TRBJ2-2	-	TRBD1	TRBV6-6	TGTGCCAGCAGCTTGAGAGGACAGGGGAACACCGGGGAGCTGTTTTTT	CASSLRGQGNTGELFF
TRBJ1-1	-	-	TRBV9	TGTGCCAGCAGCGTAGACAGAGCAAACACTGAAGCTTTCTTT	CASSVDRANTEAFF
TRBJ2-5	-	TRBD2	TRBV6-9	TGTGCCAGCAGTTACCTCCGACTAGCGGGATCCCAAGAGACCCAGTACTTC	CASSYLRLAGSQETQYF
TRBJ2-7	-	-	TRBV5-1	TGCGCCAGCAGCTTGGGGCTCGAGCAGTACTTC	CASSLGLEQYF
TRBJ1-1	-	-	TRBV19	TGTGCCAGTAGTGTTGACCCCGACAGGATGAACACTGAAGCTTTCTTT	CASSVDPDRMNTEAFF